Presented here are 19 T cell receptor beta chains from one specimen sequenced in a study of T cell changes during pregnancy in multiple sclerosis (dated by TCRdb to the late 2010s). The library was built by means of the immunoSEQ multiplex PCR assay. In TCRdb, the immuneACCESS table is reduced to in-frame sequences with V and J assigned. These tables do not hold every clone; where another copy was compared, an unresolved V gene accounts for under half, and the others remain unexplained. Within this sample are some 70,000 clones, with over 85% of them counted one time only. Roughly 3.7% of the sample lies in the top ten. The sequencing here drew on peripheral blood, taken after pregnancy. The receptor source for this set is a female donor in good health, enrolled as a control in a pregnancy study.

This CDR3 reads CASSQDLRIFMTGAAEAFF. CDR3 nucleotide sequence: TGCGCCAGCAGCCAAGATCTTCGGATCTTTATGACAGGGGCCGCTGAAGCTTTCTTT. The chain carries TRBV4-1 and TRBJ1-1; TRBD1 aligns across 8 bases. The V gene end was trimmed by 0 bases and the J gene end by 6 bases; junction bases not matched to a gene: 18. Per the germline V gene, CDR1 is MGHRA and CDR2 is YSYEKL. The CDR3 sequence is 19 residues long.

The V and J genes are TRBV7-8 and TRBJ1-2; D unresolved. CDR3 length: 13 residues. Germline V CDR1 and CDR2: SGHVS, FQNEAQ. V gave up 4 bases and J gave up 5 bases, with 11 bases separating them. The CDR3 coding sequence is TGTGCCAGCAGCTCAACCGGGAGATATGGCTACACCTTC. Translation: CASSSTGRYGYTF.

The chain uses TRBV28 and TRBJ2-5, with a weak D call TRBD2 (5 bases). V lost 6 bases and J 5 bases, leaving 10 bases between the germline ends. The CDR3 length is 12 residues. The germline gives CDR1 MDHEN, CDR2 SYDVKM. The CDR3 DNA reads as TGTGCCAGCAGGACCACGGGGGAGACCCAGTACTTC. It yields the protein CASRTTGETQYF. The full variable domain, rest sourced from reference TRBV28 and TRBJ2-5, is DVKVTQSSRYLVKRTGEKVFLECVQDMDHENMFWYRQDPGLGLRLIYFSYDVKMKEKGDIPEGYSVSREKKERFSLILESASTNQTSMYLCASRTTGETQYFGPGTRLLVL.

This clone was recorded once. The V gene is TRBV2, the J gene TRBJ2-2; no definite D call. The V gene's germline CDR1 is SNHLY and CDR2 FYNNEI. The CDR3 totals 14 residues. Trimming pared 9 bases from V and 0 bases from J, leaving 11 bases between. The CDR3 sequence is CASQPRTNTGELFF. As DNA, the CDR3 is TGTGCCAGTCAGCCTAGGACGAACACCGGGGAGCTGTTTTTT.

The chain links TRBV27 to TRBJ1-5; possible D gene TRBD1, 5 bases. The CDR3 loop spans 14 amino acids. V was pared by 2 bases and J by 5 bases, with 10 bases between. Germline-derived CDR1 and CDR2 are MNHEY and SMNVEV (reference sequence). The CDR3: CASSLLREDQPQHF. The DNA of the CDR3 is TGTGCCAGCAGTTTACTCAGGGAGGATCAGCCCCAGCATTTT.

The chain has TRBV11-2 and TRBJ2-1, with a possible D match to TRBD2 (5 bases). Trimming removed 2 bases from V and 7 bases from J, with 15 bases in between. Germline assignment: CDR1 SGHAT and CDR2 FQNNGV. The CDR3 sequence is 15 residues long. Here the CDR3 reads CASSLISLAGNEQFF. In DNA form, the CDR3 reads TGTGCCAGCAGCTTAATTAGCCTAGCTGGGAATGAGCAGTTCTTC.

The chain employs TRBV28 and TRBJ1-1; 8 bases line up with TRBD1. V dropped 1 base and J dropped 3; count of bases not matched to a gene: 7. Germline V gene sequence: CDR1 MDHEN, CDR2 SYDVKM. The CDR3 has 16 amino acids. The CDR3, as DNA: TGTGCCAGCAGTTTATCGGGGACAGGATTATACACTGAAGCTTTCTTT. The encoded protein is CASSLSGTGLYTEAFF.

This rearrangement joins TRBV6-1 to TRBJ2-1; D is possibly TRBD2 (5 bases). V was shortened by 6 bases and J by 2 bases, with 14 bases between the two germline ends. Germline loops: CDR1 MNHNS, CDR2 SASEGT. The CDR3 loop spans 15 amino acids. Here the CDR3 DNA reads TGTGCCAGCAGGGAGGATCAGTTCACCTACAATGAGCAGTTCTTC. Its translation is CASREDQFTYNEQFF.

The chain employs TRBV9 and TRBJ1-2, with D unclear. The CDR3 length is 15 residues. Trimming removed 2 bases at V and 0 bases at J, with 11 bases between. Germline loops: CDR1 SGDLS, CDR2 YYNGEE. Written as DNA, the CDR3 is TGTGCCAGCAGCGTGGGCCCCGAAGCTAACTATGGCTACACCTTC. It encodes CASSVGPEANYGYTF.

The chain carries TRBV5-3 and TRBJ2-7; 9 bases are shared with TRBD2. TRBV5-3 counts as an open reading frame of uncertain function. The CDR3 has 15 residues. V gave up 6 bases and J gave up 0 bases; unmatched junction bases: 7. The CDR3 here is CARNVAGEISYEQYF. The DNA of the CDR3 is TGTGCCAGAAACGTAGCGGGAGAGATCTCCTACGAGCAGTACTTC.

J is TRBJ2-2 and V is TRBV5-1; 10 bases line up with TRBD1. Germline V gene lookup returns CDR1 SGHRS and CDR2 YFSETQ. V lost 1 base and J lost 1; bases outside the gene matches: 4. CDR3 length: 17 amino acids. The CDR3 sequence: CASSLSGQGMNTGELFF. The CDR3 DNA reads TGCGCCAGCAGCTTGTCGGGACAGGGGATGAACACCGGGGAGCTGTTTTTT.

The chain couples TRBV7-2 to TRBJ2-7; 10 bases line up with TRBD2. J lost 1 base, V lost 5 bases, and 5 bases had no gene match. The V gene's germline CDR1 is SGHTA and CDR2 FQGNSA. The CDR3 extends over 15 amino acids. Here the CDR3 reads CASSPTSGASYEQYF. Here the CDR3 DNA reads TGTGCCAGCAGCCCAACTAGCGGGGCTTCCTACGAGCAGTACTTC.

This clone was counted once. The J gene is TRBJ1-1, the V gene TRBV19; D is perhaps TRBD1 (6 bases). Between the trimmed V and J ends, which lost 5 bases and 1 base, there was a span of 14 bases. This CDR3 comprises 15 residues. Germline values: CDR1 LNHDA, CDR2 SQIVND (reference sequence). Here the CDR3 reads CASSGIRTENTEAFF. CDR3 sequence (DNA): TGTGCCAGTAGTGGCATCAGGACAGAGAACACTGAAGCTTTCTTT.

V is TRBV7-9 and J is TRBJ2-3; 7 nucleotides match TRBD1. Germline-derived CDR1 and CDR2 are SEHNR and FQNEAQ (reference sequence). V trimming: 1 base; J trimming: 5 bases; junction bases outside the gene matches: 9. This CDR3 has 16 residues. CDR3 sequence reads: CASSLGSGQYLDTQYF. The CDR3, as DNA: TGTGCCAGCAGCTTAGGGTCGGGACAGTATTTAGATACGCAGTATTTT.

This clone was seen only once. The chain is built from TRBV2 and TRBJ2-1; D might be TRBD2 (5 bases). The length of the CDR3 is 14 residues. Trimming took 6 bases from V and 8 from J, leaving 17 bases between them. Germline V gene sequence: CDR1 SNHLY, CDR2 FYNNEI. The CDR3 sequence: CASRRRVGIHEQFF. DNA for the CDR3: TGTGCCAGCAGGCGGCGGGTTGGAATCCATGAGCAGTTCTTC.

This chain connects TRBV9 to TRBJ2-5, with 8 bases that match TRBD2. The trim removed 0 bases at V and 4 bases at J, leaving 2 bases unmatched. The CDR3 has 14 amino acids. Per germline, CDR1 SGDLS and CDR2 YYNGEE. The CDR3 DNA sequence: TGTGCCAGCAGCGTAGAAAGCGGGGGAGAGACCCAGTACTTC. Protein product: CASSVESGGETQYF.

This rearrangement joins TRBV6-5 to TRBJ2-1; TRBD2 is a possible D gene (7 bases). Trimming stripped 6 bases from V and 6 bases from J, with 15 bases between. The CDR3 covers 14 residues. Per germline, CDR1 MNHEY and CDR2 SVGAGI. Written as DNA, the CDR3 is TGTGCCAGCAGGGTAAACAGGGAGGGCAATGAGCAGTTCTTC. Translated, it gives CASRVNREGNEQFF.

The rearrangement links TRBV5-6 to TRBJ1-1; no clear D. The ends were cut back, 4 bases at V and 10 bases at J, with 11 bases in the middle. CDR3 length: 11 amino acids. Germline V gives CDR1 SGHDT, CDR2 YYEEEE. CDR3 DNA: TGTGCCAGCAGCCTAGTAGGAGGAGCTTTCTTT. Residues: CASSLVGGAFF.

The V and J genes are TRBV5-4 and TRBJ2-7, with 8 nucleotides matching TRBD1. This CDR3 comprises 18 residues. Unmatched junction bases numbered 19, after V lost 4 bases and J lost 4 bases. Germline loops: CDR1 SGHNT, CDR2 YYREEE (reference sequence). CDR3 sequence: CASSPGAGGSPAAYEQYF. The CDR3 DNA reads as TGTGCCAGCAGCCCGGGGGCAGGGGGCTCCCCTGCAGCGTACGAGCAGTACTTC.